A selection of T cell receptor beta chains follows, all from one sample in a study of control samples from healthy donors and cancer patients. The assay was immunoSEQ multiplex PCR, and TCRdb's table has in-frame clones only and misses some. The sample lists some 140,000 clones, about 90% occurring once. Source material: PBMCs. The receptors here all came from a middle-aged man with head and neck cancer. Both conserved end residues are part of each CDR3. A D gene is named only where the DNA matches it firmly. Size is omitted from some rows. Given values are once, few, many or a class for expanded clones.

V: TRBV3-1/TRBV3-2; D: TRBD1; J: TRBJ1-2; size: -; DNA: TGTGCCAGCAGCCCGAGTGGAGGGGGCGTCTATGGCTACACCTTC; CDR3: CASSPSGGGVYGYTF
V: TRBV20-1; D: -; J: TRBJ2-1; size: -; DNA: TGCAGTGCCTCGGGGCACAATGAGCAGTTCTTC; CDR3: CSASGHNEQFF
V: TRBV10-1; D: -; J: TRBJ1-4; size: few; DNA: TGCGCCAGCAGTGAATGGAGCGGAGAAAAACTGTTTTTT; CDR3: CASSEWSGEKLFF
V: TRBV6-5; D: -; J: TRBJ2-1; size: -; DNA: TGTGCCAGCAGTTTTGGGGGGAGCTCCTACAATGAGCAGTTCTTC; CDR3: CASSFGGSSYNEQFF
V: TRBV28; D: -; J: TRBJ1-1; size: -; DNA: TGTGCCAGCAGCCCCCATTCGTACACTGAAGCTTTCTTT; CDR3: CASSPHSYTEAFF
V: TRBV19; D: -; J: TRBJ1-5; size: -; DNA: TGTGCCAGTAGTTATTCAGGGAGTCAGCCCCAGCATTTT; CDR3: CASSYSGSQPQHF
V: TRBV18; D: -; J: TRBJ1-4; size: -; DNA: TGTGCCAGTTCCCCGCGGGACGGACATGAAAAACTGTTTTTT; CDR3: CASSPRDGHEKLFF
V: TRBV3-1/TRBV3-2; D: TRBD2; J: TRBJ2-7; size: -; DNA: TGTGCCAGCAGCCCGACTAGCGGGAGCAGCAACGAGCAGTACTTC; CDR3: CASSPTSGSSNEQYF
V: TRBV7-9; D: -; J: TRBJ1-2; size: few; DNA: TGTGCCAGCAGCCCACCCTTCGGTAACTATGGCTACACCTTC; CDR3: CASSPPFGNYGYTF
V: TRBV11-3; D: -; J: TRBJ2-3; size: -; DNA: TGTGCCAGCAGCTTGGGCGCGTTTGATAGCACAGATACGCAGTATTTT; CDR3: CASSLGAFDSTDTQYF
V: TRBV7-2; D: -; J: TRBJ2-2; size: -; DNA: TGTGCCAGCAGCTGGGTCGGGGAGCTGTTTTTT; CDR3: CASSWVGELFF
V: TRBV19; D: -; J: TRBJ1-5; size: -; DNA: TGTGCCAGTAGTCCGGGGTGGGGGAAGCGAAGCAATCAGCCCCAGCATTTT; CDR3: CASSPGWGKRSNQPQHF
V: TRBV27; D: -; J: TRBJ2-6; size: -; DNA: TGTGCCAGCGCCGGTGTGGGGGGCGATGCTGGGGCCAACGTCCTGACTTTC; CDR3: CASAGVGGDAGANVLTF
V: TRBV2; D: TRBD1; J: TRBJ1-5; size: -; DNA: TGTGCCAGCAGTGGGACAGGTCGGGATCAGCCCCAGCATTTT; CDR3: CASSGTGRDQPQHF
V: TRBV27; D: TRBD1; J: TRBJ2-7; size: -; DNA: TGTGCCAGCGGCCTACACAGGGGCGGTAACGAGCAGTACTTC; CDR3: CASGLHRGGNEQYF
V: TRBV5-1; D: TRBD1; J: TRBJ2-5; size: -; DNA: TGCGCCGGAGGGACAGGGGGCGCGGGGGAGACCCAGTACTTC; CDR3: CAGGTGGAGETQYF
V: TRBV30; D: -; J: TRBJ2-3; size: -; DNA: TGTGCCTGGAGTGATAACGCAGATACGCAGTATTTT; CDR3: CAWSDNADTQYF
V: TRBV28; D: -; J: TRBJ2-7; size: -; DNA: TGTGCCAGCGGTCAAAGCGAGCAGTACTTC; CDR3: CASGQSEQYF
V: TRBV5-1; D: -; J: TRBJ1-3; size: -; DNA: TGCGCCAGCAGCTTGAATTCTGGAAACACCATATATTTT; CDR3: CASSLNSGNTIYF
V: TRBV12-3/TRBV12-4; D: -; J: TRBJ1-2; size: -; DNA: TGTGCCAGCAGTTTACAGGGTGGCTACACCTTC; CDR3: CASSLQGGYTF
V: TRBV19; D: -; J: TRBJ1-2; size: -; DNA: TGTGCCAGTAGTATAGCCCCCTCGACCACGGGGTATGGCTACACCTTC; CDR3: CASSIAPSTTGYGYTF